A single sample is the source of the 3 T cell receptor beta chains below, sequenced in a study of regulatory T cells in long-lasting Graves disease. In building TCR beta libraries, iRepertoire HTBI primers were used together with Arm-PCR of CDR3 regions. TCRdb called the multiplex PCR reads again in MiXCR, with one record for every CDR3 protein. Of about 470,000 distinct CDR3 sequences listed, 15% to 20% are singletons. Time point specified: newly diagnosed GD, antithyroid drugs for less than 3 months. PBMC RNA served as the TCR library source. The sample also formed part of further work on T cells in Graves' hyperthyroidism and ophthalmopathy.

This specimen was peripheral blood mononuclear cells (PBMCs), taken at new diagnosis, from a patient treated with antithyroid drugs. Receptors originate from a man aged 40-50 years with Graves disease.

The sample holds many counts of this clonotype. The chain has TRBV3-1 and TRBJ2-3; D uncertain. The V end lost 0 bases, the J end lost 2 bases, and 9 bases lay between the germline ends. The CDR3 loop spans 15 amino acids. The V gene's germline CDR1 is LGHDT and CDR2 YNNKEL (reference sequence). The DNA for the CDR3 is TGTGCCAGCAGCCAAGATGGGAAACCCACAGATACGCAGTATTTT. This translates into CASSQDGKPTDTQYF.

This clonotype was counted at least ten times. This chain connects TRBV20-1 to TRBJ1-1; D possibly corresponds to TRBD1 (5 bases). Germline V gives CDR1 DFQATT, CDR2 SNEGSKA (reference sequence). The germline V and J ends were trimmed by 1 base and 0 bases, with 9 bases remaining between them. The CDR3 sequence is 14 residues long. CDR3 bases: TGCAGTGCTAGAGCGGACAACATGAACACTGAAGCTTTCTTT. Translated, it gives CSARADNMNTEAFF.

This chain connects TRBV18 to TRBJ1-3; 9 bases align to TRBD1. V trimming: 1 base; J trimming: 0 bases; junction bases outside the gene matches: 4. In germline, CDR1 is KGHSH, CDR2 LQKENI. The length of the CDR3 is 17 residues. CDR3 nucleotide sequence: TGTGCCAGCTCACCACGCGGGACAGGGCGCTCTGGAAACACCATATATTTT. Protein: CASSPRGTGRSGNTIYF. Together with reference TRBV18 and TRBJ1-3, the CDR3 gives the full variable domain: NAGVMQNPRHLVRRRGQEARLRCSPMKGHSHVYWYRQLPEEGLKFMVYLQKENIIDESGMPKERFSAEFPKEGPSILRIQQVVRGDSAAYFCASSPRGTGRSGNTIYFGEGSWLTVV.